These 20 T cell receptor beta chains came from one sample sequenced in a study of PD-1 blockade in classical Hodgkin lymphoma. This sample's time point: cycle 4 day 1 (C4D1), after 5 to 7 weeks of nivolumab. Each of the patients experienced relapse following autologous stem cell transplantation, and their brentuximab vedotin exposure differed. Libraries were prepared by immunoSEQ multiplex PCR; TCRdb keeps only in-frame clonotypes and omits some of them. The sample has tens of thousands of clones, 81% seen once. The sample in question was peripheral blood mononuclear cells (PBMCs), obtained before the fourth cycle of nivolumab. These receptors originate from a human donor with classical Hodgkin lymphoma.

This chain connects TRBV6-6 to TRBJ1-2; D might be TRBD1 (5 bases). The V gene lost 0 bases and the J gene lost 0 bases, with 8 bases spanning the gap. Germline CDR1 MNHNY, CDR2 SVGAGI (reference sequence). This CDR3 is built from 15 residues. CDR3 loop: CASSYSDSPNYGYTF. As DNA, the CDR3 is TGTGCCAGCAGTTACTCTGACAGCCCTAACTATGGCTACACCTTC.

CDR3 DNA sequence: TGTGCCACCAGCAGAGAACTAGCGGGACGATACAATGAGCAGTTCTTC. Its protein product is CATSRELAGRYNEQFF. The rearrangement uses TRBV15 and TRBJ2-1, with TRBD2 identical over 10 bases. The ends lost 0 bases at V and 4 bases at J; junction bases unmatched: 3. The CDR3 consists of 16 residues. CDR1 LNHNV and CDR2 YYDKDF come from the germline V gene (reference sequence).

This chain uses TRBV7-9 with TRBJ2-7; perhaps TRBD1 as D (6 bases). V lost 11 bases to trimming and J lost 5 bases, with 13 bases between them. Germline CDR1 SEHNR, CDR2 FQNEAQ (reference sequence). The CDR3 consists of 11 residues. CDR3 amino acids: CACQDSNEQYF. CDR3 nucleotides: TGTGCCTGTCAGGACAGCAACGAGCAGTACTTC. The full variable domain, with the rest looked up from reference TRBV7-9 and TRBJ2-7, is DTGVSQNPRHKITKRGQNVTFRCDPISEHNRLYWYRQTLGQGPEFLTYFQNEAQLEKSRLLSDRFSAERPKGSFSTLEIQRTEQGDSAMYLCACQDSNEQYFGPGTRLTVT.

The V call is TRBV6-1, the J call TRBJ2-7, with a tentative D call TRBD1 (7 bases). The CDR3 is made up of 15 amino acids. V was cut by 0 bases and J by 2 bases, with 11 bases left in between. The germline V gene encodes CDR1 MNHNS and CDR2 SASEGT. The CDR3 is CASSEAGGGTYEQYF. The CDR3 DNA sequence: TGTGCCAGCAGTGAAGCTGGAGGGGGCACCTACGAGCAGTACTTC.

The chain combines TRBV19 with TRBJ2-2; TRBD2 agrees at 7 bases. The CDR3 length is 18 residues. The V and J ends lost 4 bases and 2 bases, in that order; junction bases with no gene match: 13. CDR1 and CDR2 from the germline V gene are LNHDA and SQIVND (reference sequence). CDR3 in DNA: TGTGCCAGTAGTACGGCCCCTCTTCAAGCGGGAAACACCGGGGAGCTGTTTTTT. Its translation is CASSTAPLQAGNTGELFF. The full variable domain, with the rest looked up from reference TRBV19 and TRBJ2-2, is DGGITQSPKYLFRKEGQNVTLSCEQNLNHDAMYWYRQDPGQGLRLIYYSQIVNDFQKGDIAEGYSVSREKKESFPLTVTSAQKNPTAFYLCASSTAPLQAGNTGELFFGEGSRLTVL.

V and J are TRBV11-2 and TRBJ1-4; no definite D call. Germline V gene lookup returns CDR1 SGHAT and CDR2 FQNNGV. The length of the CDR3 is 15 residues. The V gene lost 1 base and the J gene lost 5 bases, with 11 bases spanning the gap. CDR3 bases: TGTGCCAGCAGCTTAGCGCGGCAGCCGAATGAAAAACTGTTTTTT. Its protein is CASSLARQPNEKLFF.

This chain joins TRBV9 and TRBJ2-5; perhaps TRBD2 as D (5 bases). CDR1 is SGDLS, CDR2 YYNGEE, per germline. This CDR3 is built from 16 residues. V was pared by 1 base and J by 7 bases, with 20 bases between. As DNA, the CDR3 is TGTGCCAGCAGCGTACGAAGCGACGAGGGCCGGGTGACCCAGTACTTC. As protein: CASSVRSDEGRVTQYF.

The V gene is TRBV6-5, the J gene TRBJ2-7; D unclear. This CDR3 region has 15 residues. Trimming removed 5 bases at V and 3 bases at J, with 17 bases between. Germline V gene data show CDR1 as MNHEY and CDR2 as SVGAGI. CDR3 region: CASSPMVRIDYEQYF. The DNA for the CDR3 is TGTGCCAGCAGTCCGATGGTCCGCATTGACTACGAGCAGTACTTC.

This clone has a handful of counts. V is TRBV2 and J is TRBJ2-7, with 12 bases matching TRBD1. The CDR3 is 16 residues long. Germline V gene sequence: CDR1 SNHLY, CDR2 FYNNEI. With 6 bases clipped from V and 7 bases from J, the junction kept 13 bases outside the gene matches. The CDR3 loop reads CASSWDRGRPYREQYF. The CDR3 bases are TGTGCCAGCAGCTGGGACAGGGGGCGGCCGTACCGAGAGCAGTACTTC.

The chain combines TRBV7-5 with TRBJ2-7. TRBV7-5 is noted as a pseudogene. The CDR3 length is 11 residues. The DNA of the CDR3 is TGTGCCAGAAGCGCCTCCCCCGAGCAGTACTTC. Residues: CARSASPEQYF.

The chain carries TRBV7-2 and TRBJ2-5; 7 nucleotides align to TRBD1. The germline V gene encodes CDR1 SGHTA and CDR2 FQGNSA. Trimming took 5 bases from V and 6 from J; bases not matched to a gene: 12. This CDR3 comprises 15 residues. CDR3 residues: CASSRDRLKRKTQYF. In DNA, the CDR3 is TGTGCCAGCAGCAGGGACAGACTAAAGAGGAAGACCCAGTACTTC. The whole variable domain, remainder taken from reference TRBV7-2 and TRBJ2-5, is GAGVSQSPSNKVTEKGKDVELRCDPISGHTALYWYRQSLGQGLEFLIYFQGNSAPDKSGLPSDRFSAERTGGSVSTLTIQRTQQEDSAVYLCASSRDRLKRKTQYFGPGTRLLVL.

The chain has TRBV9 and TRBJ2-3, with D hard to call. CDR1 SGDLS and CDR2 YYNGEE come from the germline V gene. The CDR3 contains 15 residues. V was clipped by 10 bases and J by 5 bases, with 23 bases between them. In DNA form, the CDR3 reads TGTGCCTCCACACCCTCCCAACGGAGAGGAGATACGCAGTATTTT. Translation gives CASTPSQRRGDTQYF. Together with reference TRBV9 and TRBJ2-3, the CDR3 gives the full variable domain: DSGVTQTPKHLITATGQRVTLRCSPRSGDLSVYWYQQSLDQGLQFLIQYYNGEERAKGNILERFSAQQFPDLHSELNLSSLELGDSALYFCASTPSQRRGDTQYFGPGTRLTVL.

This clone appeared once. This chain joins TRBV30 and TRBJ1-1; 9 nucleotides align to TRBD1. The CDR3 runs 19 residues. Germline V CDR1 and CDR2: GTSNPN, SVGIG (reference sequence). V shed 3 bases, J shed 2 bases, and the junction held 19 bases outside the gene matches. DNA of the CDR3: TGTGCCTGGAGAGAGGGCGAGACAGGGGGAAATCTAGGTAACACTGAAGCTTTCTTT. Translating it yields CAWREGETGGNLGNTEAFF.

The rearrangement uses TRBV28 and TRBJ2-1; 11 nucleotides agree with TRBD2. CDR3 length equals 18 residues. Germline CDR1 MDHEN, CDR2 SYDVKM. The trim removed 5 bases at V and 4 bases at J, leaving 13 bases unmatched. As DNA, the CDR3 is TGTGCCAGCAGTCCTCCTCGTGGACTAGCGGGCCCGTACAATGAGCAGTTCTTC. It translates to CASSPPRGLAGPYNEQFF. Combining the CDR3 with reference TRBV28 and TRBJ2-1 gives the whole variable domain DVKVTQSSRYLVKRTGEKVFLECVQDMDHENMFWYRQDPGLGLRLIYFSYDVKMKEKGDIPEGYSVSREKKERFSLILESASTNQTSMYLCASSPPRGLAGPYNEQFFGPGTRLTVL.

This sequence joins TRBV7-9 and TRBJ2-1; 11 positions match TRBD2. CDR3 length: 16 residues. Germline values: CDR1 SEHNR, CDR2 FQNEAQ (reference sequence). After removal of 5 bases from V and 8 bases from J, the junction contained 11 bases not matched to a gene. CDR3 sequence reads: CASSPQGSGGAYEQFF. The CDR3 DNA reads TGTGCCAGCAGCCCCCAGGGTAGCGGGGGGGCCTATGAGCAGTTCTTC. The variable domain in full, with the rest retrieved from reference TRBV7-9 and TRBJ2-1, is DTGVSQNPRHKITKRGQNVTFRCDPISEHNRLYWYRQTLGQGPEFLTYFQNEAQLEKSRLLSDRFSAERPKGSFSTLEIQRTEQGDSAMYLCASSPQGSGGAYEQFFGPGTRLTVL.

This chain joins TRBV14 and TRBJ2-2; no clear D gene. The ends were cut back, 0 bases at V and 5 bases at J, with 7 bases in the middle. CDR3 length equals 14 residues. CDR1 is SGHDN, CDR2 FVKESK, per germline. Here the CDR3 reads CASSQEIQTGELFF. The DNA for the CDR3 is TGTGCCAGCAGCCAAGAGATCCAGACCGGGGAGCTGTTTTTT.

This chain's CDR3 is CASSLKEGYTF. The CDR3 nucleotides read TGTGCCAGCAGCTTGAAGGAGGGCTACACCTTC. V and J are TRBV5-6 and TRBJ1-2, with no clear D. Trimming removed 1 base at V and 8 bases at J, with 6 bases between. The CDR3 length is 11 residues. From germline, CDR1 is SGHDT and CDR2 YYEEEE.

The gene calls are TRBV7-2 and TRBJ2-3; no definite D call. V gave up 2 bases and J gave up 4 bases, with 10 bases separating them. This CDR3 is 14 amino acids long. The germline gives CDR1 SGHTA, CDR2 FQGNSA. The CDR3 bases are TGTGCCAGCAGCTTACTTGATGGACCAGATACGCAGTATTTT. It translates to CASSLLDGPDTQYF.

This clone was counted between two and nine times. V is TRBV11-2 and J is TRBJ1-1, with 7 bases fitting TRBD1. Germline CDR1 SGHAT, CDR2 FQNNGV. The CDR3 is 15 amino acids. Trimming cost V 3 bases and J 1 base; bases outside gene matches: 5. CDR3 DNA: TGTGCCAGCAGCTTGGGGACAGTTCCGAACACTGAAGCTTTCTTT. Translation gives CASSLGTVPNTEAFF.

The chain combines TRBV6-6 with TRBJ1-5; a weak D match, TRBD1 (5 bases). V gave up 0 bases and J gave up 0 bases, with 6 bases separating them. The CDR3 length is 15 residues. Germline loops: CDR1 MNHNY, CDR2 SVGAGI (reference sequence). Here the CDR3 DNA reads TGTGCCAGCAGTTACTCAGGGGTTAGCAATCAGCCCCAGCATTTT. Its protein product is CASSYSGVSNQPQHF.